The clone carrying this T cell receptor (beta chain) was seen only a few times. Antigen unknown. This record comes from a study of response to subunit inactivated influenza vaccine. General study points: The authors proposed limited new T cell recruitment per seasonal influenza vaccination.

MiXCR was run by TCRdb on the RT-PCR reads, yielding one entry per CDR3 protein. The data hold around 540,000 distinct CDR3 sequences, with roughly 12% observed a single time. This CDR3 spans 18 amino acids. With V trimmed by 4 bases and J by 0 bases, 11 bases remained unmatched. Germline-derived CDR1 and CDR2 are SNHLY and FYNNEI. This sequence joins TRBV2 and TRBJ2-2, with 7 bases lining up with TRBD1. The material sequenced was PBMCs from blood, taken on the day of vaccination. This sequence originates from a man in his fifties or sixties who received an inactivated influenza vaccine. CDR3 bases: TGTGCCAGCAGTGCAACGACAGGGATGCTCGCGAACACCGGGGAGCTGTTTTTT. Its protein is CASSATTGMLANTGELFF.